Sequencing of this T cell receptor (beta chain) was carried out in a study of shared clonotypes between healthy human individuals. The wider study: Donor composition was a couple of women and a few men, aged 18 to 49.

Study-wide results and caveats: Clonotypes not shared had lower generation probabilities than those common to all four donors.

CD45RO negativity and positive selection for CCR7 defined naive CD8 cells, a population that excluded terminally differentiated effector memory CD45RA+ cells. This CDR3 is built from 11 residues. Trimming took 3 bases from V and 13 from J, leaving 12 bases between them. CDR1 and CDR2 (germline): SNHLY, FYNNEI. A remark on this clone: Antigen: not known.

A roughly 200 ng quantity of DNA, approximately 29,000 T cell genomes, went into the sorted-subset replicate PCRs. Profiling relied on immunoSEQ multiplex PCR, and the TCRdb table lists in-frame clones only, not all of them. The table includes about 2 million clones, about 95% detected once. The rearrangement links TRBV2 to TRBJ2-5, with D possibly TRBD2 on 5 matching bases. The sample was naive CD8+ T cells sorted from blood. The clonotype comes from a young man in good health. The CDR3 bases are TGTGCCAGCAGTGAGCTAGCCGAAGGGTACTTC. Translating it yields CASSELAEGYF.